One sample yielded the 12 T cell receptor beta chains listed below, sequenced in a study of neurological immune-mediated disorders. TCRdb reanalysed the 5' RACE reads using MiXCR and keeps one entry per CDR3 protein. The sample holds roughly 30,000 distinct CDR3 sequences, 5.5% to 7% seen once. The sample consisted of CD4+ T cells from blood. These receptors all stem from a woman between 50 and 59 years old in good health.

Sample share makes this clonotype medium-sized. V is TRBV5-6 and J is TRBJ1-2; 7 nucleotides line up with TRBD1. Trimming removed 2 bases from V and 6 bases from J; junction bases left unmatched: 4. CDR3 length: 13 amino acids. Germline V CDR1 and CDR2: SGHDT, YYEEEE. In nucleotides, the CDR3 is TGTGCCAGCAGCTTACGACAGGGAGATGGCTACACCTTC. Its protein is CASSLRQGDGYTF.

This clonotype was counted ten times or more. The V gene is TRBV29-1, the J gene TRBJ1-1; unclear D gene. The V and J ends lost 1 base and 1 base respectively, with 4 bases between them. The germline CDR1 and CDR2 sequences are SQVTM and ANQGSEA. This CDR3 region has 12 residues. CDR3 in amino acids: CSVEGRNTEAFF. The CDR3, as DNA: TGCAGCGTTGAAGGTCGGAACACTGAAGCTTTCTTT. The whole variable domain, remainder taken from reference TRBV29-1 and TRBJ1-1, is SAVISQKPSRDICQRGTSLTIQCQVDSQVTMMFWYRQQPGQSLTLIATANQGSEATYESGFVIDKFPISRPNLTFSTLTVSNMSPEDSSIYLCSVEGRNTEAFFGQGTRLTVV.

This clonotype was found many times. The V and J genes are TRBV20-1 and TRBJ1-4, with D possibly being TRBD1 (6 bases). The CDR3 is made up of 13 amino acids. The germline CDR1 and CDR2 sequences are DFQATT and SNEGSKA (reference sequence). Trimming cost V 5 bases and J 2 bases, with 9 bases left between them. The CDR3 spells CSAWTATNEKLFF. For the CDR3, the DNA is TGCAGTGCTTGGACAGCTACTAATGAAAAACTGTTTTTT.

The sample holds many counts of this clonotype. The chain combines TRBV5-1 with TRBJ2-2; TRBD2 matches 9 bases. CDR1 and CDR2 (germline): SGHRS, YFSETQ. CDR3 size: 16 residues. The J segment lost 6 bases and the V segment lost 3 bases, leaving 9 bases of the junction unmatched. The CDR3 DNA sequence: TGCGCCAGCAGCTCTGAGCGCGGGAGGGCCGCCGGGGAGCTGTTTTTT. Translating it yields CASSSERGRAAGELFF.

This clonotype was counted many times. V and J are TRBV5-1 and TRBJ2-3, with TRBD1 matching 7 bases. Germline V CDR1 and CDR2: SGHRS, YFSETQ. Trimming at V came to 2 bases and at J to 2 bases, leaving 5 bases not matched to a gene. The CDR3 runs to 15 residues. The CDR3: CASSLGDRDTDTQYF. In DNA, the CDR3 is TGCGCCAGCAGCTTAGGGGACAGAGACACAGATACGCAGTATTTT. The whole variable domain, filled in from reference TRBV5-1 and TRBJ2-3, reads KAGVTQTPRYLIKTRGQQVTLSCSPISGHRSVSWYQQTPGQGLQFLFEYFSETQRNKGNFPGRFSGRQFSNSRSEMNVSTLELGDSALYLCASSLGDRDTDTQYFGPGTRLTVL.

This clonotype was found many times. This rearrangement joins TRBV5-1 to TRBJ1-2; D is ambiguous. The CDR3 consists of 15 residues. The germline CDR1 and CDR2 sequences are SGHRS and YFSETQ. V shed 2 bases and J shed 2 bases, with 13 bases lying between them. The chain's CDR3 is CASSLTGNPNYGYTF. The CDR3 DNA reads TGCGCCAGCAGCTTAACCGGGAACCCCAACTATGGCTACACCTTC. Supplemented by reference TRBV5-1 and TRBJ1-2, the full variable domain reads KAGVTQTPRYLIKTRGQQVTLSCSPISGHRSVSWYQQTPGQGLQFLFEYFSETQRNKGNFPGRFSGRQFSNSRSEMNVSTLELGDSALYLCASSLTGNPNYGYTFGSGTRLTVV.

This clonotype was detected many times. The CDR3 DNA is TGCAGTGTCAGGGGGCTAGCGGGAGCTGAGACCCAGTACTTC. Its protein is CSVRGLAGAETQYF. This chain links TRBV20-1 with TRBJ2-5; 10 bases are shared with TRBD2. The CDR3 totals 14 residues. V was pared by 7 bases and J by 5 bases, with 10 bases of the junction left unmatched. Germline V lookup: CDR1 DFQATT, CDR2 SNEGSKA (reference sequence).

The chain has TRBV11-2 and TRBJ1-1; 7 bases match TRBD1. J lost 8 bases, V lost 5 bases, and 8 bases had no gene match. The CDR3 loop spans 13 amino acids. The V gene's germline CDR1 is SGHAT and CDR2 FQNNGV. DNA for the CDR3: TGTGCCAGCAGCCCCCGGGACAGTCGGGAAGCTTTCTTT. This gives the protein CASSPRDSREAFF.

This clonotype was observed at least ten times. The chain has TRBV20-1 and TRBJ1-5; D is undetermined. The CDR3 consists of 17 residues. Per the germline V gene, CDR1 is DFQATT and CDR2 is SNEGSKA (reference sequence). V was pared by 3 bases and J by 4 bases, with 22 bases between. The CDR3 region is CSASLGTPNPLNQPQHF. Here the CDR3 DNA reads TGCAGTGCTAGCCTGGGTACTCCAAATCCTTTAAATCAGCCCCAGCATTTT.

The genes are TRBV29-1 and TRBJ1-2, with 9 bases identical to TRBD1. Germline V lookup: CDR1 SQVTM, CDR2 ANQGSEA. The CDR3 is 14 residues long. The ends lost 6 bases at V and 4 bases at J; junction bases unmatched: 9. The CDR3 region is CSVSGTGRTYGYTF. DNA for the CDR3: TGCAGCGTGTCCGGGACAGGGAGAACCTATGGCTACACCTTC.

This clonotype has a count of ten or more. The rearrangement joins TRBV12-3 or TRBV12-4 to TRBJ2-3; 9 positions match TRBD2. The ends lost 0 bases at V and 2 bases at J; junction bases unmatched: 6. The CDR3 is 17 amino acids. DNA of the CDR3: TGTGCCAGCAGTTTAGCCACCCTAGCGGGATACACAGATACGCAGTATTTT. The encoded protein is CASSLATLAGYTDTQYF.

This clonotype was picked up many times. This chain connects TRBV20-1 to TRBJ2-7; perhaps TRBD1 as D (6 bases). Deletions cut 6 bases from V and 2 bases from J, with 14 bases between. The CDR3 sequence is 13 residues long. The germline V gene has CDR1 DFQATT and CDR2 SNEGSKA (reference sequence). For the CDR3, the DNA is TGCAGTGCACCGGGACAAACTACCTACGAGCAGTACTTC. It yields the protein CSAPGQTTYEQYF.